The source of this T cell receptor beta chain is a study of OX40 agonist ivuxolimab in advanced cancers. The study in broad terms: Ivuxolimab, which targeted the costimulatory receptor OX40 (CD134), was an agonistic, fully human IgG2 monoclonal antibody. Intravenous ivuxolimab was administered to patients every 2 weeks at six dose levels: 0.01, 0.1, 0.3, 1.5, 3 and 10 mg/kg. A male proportion of about 79% and a mean age of approximately 55 years, ranging from 23 to 79, were recorded for the dose-escalation cohort. The paper describes the monotherapy dose-escalation part (N of about 55 patients) of the phase I trial of ivuxolimab. Of the approximately 50 dose-escalation patients, hepatocellular carcinoma was present in about 20, melanoma in approximately 15, renal cell carcinoma in 9 and head and neck cancer in 9. The point of sequencing TCRbeta in the periphery was to test whether ivuxolimab changed TCR sequence diversity and drove clonal T-cell expansion. Partial responses occurred in three dose-escalation patients, of whom one had hepatocellular carcinoma and two had cutaneous melanoma. Patients were allowed to have had prior anti-PD-1, anti-PD-L1 or anti-CTLA-4 therapy, and 40% of the dose-escalation patients had been treated with checkpoint inhibitors.

A note on this clone: Its binding antigen is unknown. Per-nucleotide qualities are absent, and no much larger clonotype sits a single base away.

The CDR3 has 13 amino acids, counting the end cysteine and phenylalanine. Kept here is only the CDR3 DNA, which spans 39 bases and is read in frame from base 1. CDR1 and CDR2 were assigned from the germline V gene as MNHNS and SASEGT. The study at large found these results: Which antigens the clonally expanded peripheral T cells were specific for was not determined. At doses from 0.1 to 3.0 mg/kg, clonal expansion was seen in both CD4+ and CD8+ blood T cells between baseline and week 6. Low levels of normalized T-cell clonal expansion were also seen in some patients who did not respond. After ivuxolimab, more expanded clones were found on average in CD8+ T cells than in CD4+ T cells. In partial responders in the 0.1-3.0 mg/kg groups, normalized peripheral clonal expansion was found to be among the lowest, especially among CD8+ T cells.

Genomic DNA was extracted from sorted cells for sequencing of the TCRbeta CDR3 region. TCRbeta CDR3 regions were sequenced using the immunoSEQ Assay. TCRdb took this table from immuneACCESS and kept in-frame rearrangements with V and J called. Such tables lack part of the clones; where checked against another copy, unresolved V genes explain under half of the gap, and the rest is unexplained. A total of 68,000 or so clones appear in this sample, roughly 83% of them only once. The biggest ten clones account for less than 2.5% of the sample. Patients with autoimmune disease history or receiving systemic immunosuppression were excluded from the trial. In every dose cohort, peripheral blood was drawn for TCR sequencing at baseline, cycle 4 day 1, and cycle 7 day 1. Samples were obtained from an open-label, multicenter, first-in-human phase I dose-escalation trial of ivuxolimab. The trial enrolled adults with locally advanced or metastatic head and neck squamous cell, hepatocellular, melanoma or renal cell carcinoma. Before TCR sequencing, CD4+ T cells and CD8+ T cells were sorted from peripheral blood as separate populations.

This receptor was identified in an adult with an advanced solid tumor such as melanoma, head and neck, liver or kidney cancer. The sequence is built from TRBV6-1 and TRBJ1-2; the best D guess is TRBD1, with 5 bases matching. The specimen comprised CD4+ or CD8+ T cells sorted from blood, sampled in a trial of the OX40 agonist ivuxolimab. In nucleotides, the sequence is TGTGCTACCCTCGACAGCCTCCCCTATGGCTACACCTTC. Protein translation: CATLDSLPYGYTF.